This paragraph covers one T cell receptor (beta chain) sequence. Source study methods: Reference gene primer amplification in the assay estimated nucleated cell counts. Only in-frame clones appear in the TCRdb table, and some are missing; sequencing was by immunoSEQ multiplex PCR. V and J calls plus clone size are reproduced from that table; the DNA served to infer D and trimming. The profile covers under 140,000 clones, with almost 80% appearing a single time and roughly 17% taken by the ten largest. The germline gives CDR1 SEHNR, CDR2 FQNEAQ (reference sequence). The junction had 11 bases not matched to a gene; V was cut back by 5 bases and J by 3 bases. CDR3 length equals 17 residues. The source of the sample is a study of blood T cell repertoires in COVID-19. About the research overall: Samples taken during acute and convalescent COVID-19 were collected in the United States, Italy and Spain. From T cells, B-cell-depleted T cells, or PBMCs came the material, which was cDNA or gDNA.

The chain recombines TRBV7-9 with TRBJ2-3, with 10 bases matching TRBD2. The clonotype originates from a woman older than 75 with active or convalescent COVID-19. Sample: peripheral blood. CDR3 DNA sequence: TGTGCCAGCAGCGCAAGCCCGACTAGCGGGTCGACAGATACGCAGTATTTT. This codes for CASSASPTSGSTDTQYF.